The 21 T cell receptor beta chains below were found in one sample sequenced in a study of T cells after yellow fever vaccination. TCRdb processed the 5' RACE reads anew with MiXCR; each CDR3 protein has one entry. The table lists approximately 120,000 distinct CDR3 sequences, roughly 6.7% of them singletons, with nearly 2.5% in the top ten. The sample consisted of CD4+ T cells sorted from PBMCs, taken about 10 days after the first yellow fever vaccination. Every receptor here comes from a man between 18 and 29 years old who received the YFV17D yellow fever vaccine.

Ten or more counts support this clonotype. This chain links TRBV10-3 with TRBJ2-7, with D possibly TRBD1 on 5 matching bases. The V gene's germline CDR1 is ENHRY and CDR2 SYGVKD. With 4 bases removed from V and 1 base from J, the gap between germline ends came to 11 bases. The CDR3 is 14 amino acids. The CDR3 region is CAISAVDSSYEQYV. The CDR3 bases are TGTGCCATCAGTGCGGTCGACAGTTCCTACGAGCAGTACGTC.

Many counts were recorded for this clonotype. The chain recombines TRBV5-4 with TRBJ2-1; TRBD1 might be the D (5 bases). Trimming pared 4 bases from V and 7 bases from J, leaving 15 bases between. Germline values: CDR1 SGHNT, CDR2 YYREEE (reference sequence). This CDR3 contains 14 residues. CDR3 sequence reads: CASSPADSRNEQFF. In DNA, the CDR3 is TGTGCCAGCAGCCCGGCTGACAGCAGGAATGAGCAGTTCTTC. Supplemented by reference TRBV5-4 and TRBJ2-1, the full variable domain reads ETGVTQSPTHLIKTRGQQVTLRCSSQSGHNTVSWYQQALGQGPQFIFQYYREEENGRGNFPPRFSGLQFPNYSSELNVNALELDDSALYLCASSPADSRNEQFFGPGTRLTVL.

This clonotype was counted many times. The chain has TRBV12-3 or TRBV12-4 and TRBJ2-1, with 7 bases fitting TRBD2. The trim removed 6 bases at V and 0 bases at J, leaving 5 bases unmatched. This CDR3 is 15 amino acids long. In DNA form, the CDR3 reads TGTGCCAGCAGCCGAGCGGGGAGCTCCTACAATGAGCAGTTCTTC. This gives the protein CASSRAGSSYNEQFF.

At least ten counts were recorded for this clonotype. J is TRBJ2-3 and V is TRBV6-2 or TRBV6-3; 8 bases agree with TRBD1. Trimming cost V 6 bases and J 1 base; bases outside gene matches: 6. CDR3 length equals 15 residues. CDR1 is MNHEY and CDR2 is SVGEGT in the germline V gene. CDR3 region: CASRTRGRGTDTQYF. CDR3 bases: TGTGCCAGCAGAACCAGGGGGCGCGGCACAGATACGCAGTATTTT.

Points on this clonotype: A much larger clone lies a single base off, so this may be a read error. V is TRBV20-1 and J is TRBJ2-7, with D possibly being TRBD2 (5 bases). Trimming cost V 3 bases and J 4 bases, with 13 bases left between them. CDR1 and CDR2 (germline): DFQATT, SNEGSKA (reference sequence). The CDR3 is 13 amino acids. The DNA of the CDR3 is TGCAGTGCTAGCCGGAGCGAGGGTTACGAGCAGTACTTC. The encoded protein is CSASRSEGYEQYF.

The table lists this clonotype with a few counts. The V and J genes are TRBV5-1 and TRBJ2-7; 8 bases align to TRBD1. The CDR3 loop spans 15 amino acids. V trimming: 2 bases; J trimming: 0 bases; junction bases outside the gene matches: 4. Looked up from germline, CDR1 is SGHRS and CDR2 is YFSETQ. The CDR3 DNA reads as TGCGCCAGCAGCTTAGCAGGGGGCGGCTCCTACGAGCAGTACTTC. As protein: CASSLAGGGSYEQYF.

The chain recombines TRBV19 with TRBJ1-1; no definite D call. CDR1 is LNHDA and CDR2 is SQIVND in the germline V gene (reference sequence). This CDR3 is 13 amino acids long. Trimming pared 2 bases from V and 5 bases from J, leaving 9 bases between. The CDR3 sequence is CASSITVETEAFF. In nucleotides, the CDR3 is TGTGCCAGTAGTATAACAGTCGAGACTGAAGCTTTCTTT.

V is TRBV5-1 and J is TRBJ2-3; no clear D. Germline assignment: CDR1 SGHRS and CDR2 YFSETQ. The CDR3 totals 14 residues. Trimming removed 4 bases from V and 10 bases from J, with 19 bases in between. The CDR3 reads CASSPDPVRSAQYF. CDR3 sequence (DNA): TGCGCCAGCAGCCCCGACCCTGTTAGGTCTGCGCAGTATTTT.

In the case of this clonotype: A much larger clone differs from this one at a single base, so this may be a read error. The genes are TRBV7-2 and TRBJ2-5, with TRBD2 identical over 7 bases. J gave up 7 bases and V 1 base, and 15 bases lay outside the gene matches. The germline V gene encodes CDR1 SGHTA and CDR2 FQGNSA. The CDR3 is 17 residues long. Here the CDR3 DNA reads TGTGCCAGCAGCTTAGTGAGGACGAACCTTTGGGGGGGGACCCAGTACTTC. Its translation: CASSLVRTNLWGGTQYF.

This chain connects TRBV5-4 to TRBJ2-3; 8 bases agree with TRBD2. The trim removed 2 bases at V and 0 bases at J, leaving 2 bases unmatched. Germline loops: CDR1 SGHNT, CDR2 YYREEE (reference sequence). The CDR3 covers 15 residues. DNA for the CDR3: TGTGCCAGCAGCTTCGGGGGGGCGAGCACAGATACGCAGTATTTT. This sequence encodes CASSFGGASTDTQYF.

This clonotype was detected ten times or more. This chain joins TRBV7-2 and TRBJ2-3; D unresolved. CDR1 is SGHTA, CDR2 FQGNSA, per germline. The V end was cut by 4 bases, the J end by 6 bases, with 11 bases between. The CDR3 spans 13 residues. CDR3 protein: CASSSRVADTQYF. In DNA form, the CDR3 reads TGTGCCAGCAGCTCCCGGGTGGCGGATACGCAGTATTTT.

There are many counts of this clonotype. The chain joins TRBV23-1 to TRBJ2-7; D tentatively reads TRBD1 or TRBD2 (5 bases each). TRBV23-1 is an open reading frame, and its role is uncertain. CDR3 length: 14 residues. V was cut by 4 bases and J by 0 bases, with 10 bases left in between. In DNA form, the CDR3 reads TGCGCCAGCAGTCCTATGGGACCCTCCTACGAGCAGTACTTC. Amino acid sequence: CASSPMGPSYEQYF.

V and J are TRBV19 and TRBJ2-1; 9 nucleotides agree with TRBD1. Looked up from germline, CDR1 is LNHDA and CDR2 is SQIVND (reference sequence). This CDR3 spans 14 amino acids. After removal of 6 bases from V and 7 bases from J, the junction contained 7 bases not matched to a gene. CDR3 loop: CASRVQGAENEQFF. CDR3 sequence (DNA): TGTGCCAGTAGAGTACAGGGGGCGGAGAATGAGCAGTTCTTC.

This clonotype was recorded many times. The chain links TRBV6-4 to TRBJ2-7; D is possibly TRBD2 (6 bases). The CDR3 contains 13 residues. CDR1 MRHNA and CDR2 SNTAGT come from the germline V gene. With 6 bases removed from V and 2 bases from J, the gap between germline ends came to 11 bases. The CDR3 loop is CASRETSTYEQYV. For the CDR3, the DNA is TGTGCCAGCAGGGAAACTAGCACCTACGAGCAGTACGTC.

This clonotype occurred many times. The V gene is TRBV7-6, the J gene TRBJ1-2, with 12 bases lining up with TRBD1. The J segment lost 7 bases and the V segment lost 3 bases, leaving 6 bases of the junction unmatched. CDR3 length: 15 amino acids. Germline CDR1 and CDR2: SGHVS and FNYEAQ. CDR3 bases: TGTGCCAGCAGCTTGGGGACAGGGGGCGCGGGTGGCTACACCTTC. This encodes CASSLGTGGAGGYTF.

This sequence joins TRBV11-2 and TRBJ2-3, with D possibly TRBD1 on 6 matching bases. Trimming removed 5 bases at V and 4 bases at J, with 22 bases between. Germline CDR1 reads SGHAT; CDR2 reads FQNNGV. The CDR3 is made up of 17 amino acids. CDR3 coding DNA: TGTGCCAGCAGCCCCCCATGGCCGGGACACGGGTCAGATACGCAGTATTTT. It codes for CASSPPWPGHGSDTQYF.

V gene TRBV5-1 combines with J gene TRBJ1-1, with D possibly TRBD1 on 6 matching bases. CDR1 and CDR2 (germline): SGHRS, YFSETQ. This CDR3 has 14 residues. V lost 4 bases and J lost 8, with 18 bases in between. The DNA of the CDR3 is TGCGCCAGCAGCCCTCGGGACACCCTAAGGGAAGCTTTCTTT. The encoded protein is CASSPRDTLREAFF.

This clonotype was observed a few times. This sequence joins TRBV4-1 and TRBJ1-2, with D maybe TRBD1 (5 bases). Germline values: CDR1 MGHRA, CDR2 YSYEKL. The CDR3 length is 15 residues. V was clipped by 4 bases and J by 2 bases, with 14 bases between them. CDR3 loop: CASSPVGRGNYGYTF. The CDR3 DNA sequence: TGCGCCAGCAGCCCCGTGGGACGGGGGAACTATGGCTACACCTTC.

This clonotype showed up many times. The chain links TRBV10-3 to TRBJ2-1, with a tentative D call TRBD1 (6 bases). Germline CDR1 is ENHRY and CDR2 is SYGVKD. Trimming shortened V by 5 bases and J by 10 bases, and 15 bases separated the two germline ends. This CDR3 contains 13 residues. For the CDR3, the DNA is TGTGCCATCAGTCGACAGGAATTCCAAGAGCAGTTCTTC. This gives the protein CAISRQEFQEQFF.

This clonotype was picked up many times. The V gene is TRBV6-2 or TRBV6-3, the J gene TRBJ1-6; no clear D. The CDR3 sequence is 14 residues long. Trimming stripped 7 bases from V and 7 bases from J, with 14 bases between. Germline CDR1 and CDR2: MNHEY and SVGEGT. CDR3 nucleotides: TGTGCCAGCAAGTCATCCAGAACCAATTCACCCCTCCACTTT. This translates into CASKSSRTNSPLHF.

This clonotype has just one count. One base away lies a much larger clone, so this may be a sequencing read error. The rearrangement uses TRBV7-2 and TRBJ2-5, with a possible D match to TRBD1 (7 bases). Trimming pared 5 bases from V and 5 bases from J, leaving 15 bases between. The CDR3 runs 14 residues. Germline-derived CDR1 and CDR2 are SGHTA and FQGNSA. The CDR3 coding sequence is TGTGCCAGCAGCGGGACTGGCAGGGGGGAGACCCAGTACTTC. Encoded protein: CASSGTGRGETQYF. Full variable domain (outside the CDR3, taken from reference TRBV7-2 and TRBJ2-5): GAGVSQSPSNKVTEKGKDVELRCDPISGHTALYWYRQSLGQGLEFLIYFQGNSAPDKSGLPSDRFSAERTGGSVSTLTIQRTQQEDSAVYLCASSGTGRGETQYFGPGTRLLVL.